Included here is one T cell receptor beta chain sequence, with context. Its antigen is unidentified. During the collection period, no donor immune events like infections were recorded. The sample is drawn from a study of identifying expanded T cells in peripheral blood. Study-level results: Approximately two-week clone count variance significantly increased as total template count grew.

Only in-frame clones appear in the TCRdb table, and some are missing; sequencing was by immunoSEQ multiplex PCR. The data hold about 100,000 clones, with approximately 88% observed a single time. The clonotype was recovered from a person between 18 and 70 years old in good health. Sequencing used blood.

CDR3 DNA sequence: TGTGCCACCAGCGGGCGACAGGGGTCGGGCAATCAGCCCCAGCATTTT. It encodes CATSGRQGSGNQPQHF. The chain employs TRBV15 and TRBJ1-5, with 8 bases fitting TRBD1. Germline V gene data show CDR1 as LNHNV and CDR2 as YYDKDF (reference sequence). V dropped 5 bases and J dropped 2; count of bases not matched to a gene: 8. The CDR3 contains 16 residues.